The 27 T cell receptor beta chains listed next were all sequenced from one sample in a study of regulatory T cells in long-lasting Graves disease. Documented time point: newly diagnosed GD, antithyroid drugs for less than 3 months. PBMC-extracted RNA yielded the TCR library. With iRepertoire HTBI primers and Arm-PCR of CDR3 regions, TCR beta libraries were built. TCRdb reanalysed the multiplex PCR reads using MiXCR and keeps one entry per CDR3 protein. In the table there are 400,000 to 500,000 distinct CDR3 sequences, roughly 15% of which are singletons. These data are also associated with another study on T cells in Graves' hyperthyroidism and ophthalmopathy.

The specimen comprised peripheral blood mononuclear cells (PBMCs), sampled at new diagnosis, from a patient treated with antithyroid drugs. These receptors all stem from a woman aged 45-65 years with Graves disease.

This clonotype was observed a few times. V gene TRBV28 combines with J gene TRBJ2-7; 10 bases are a match to TRBD2. The V gene's germline CDR1 is MDHEN and CDR2 SYDVKM. Trimming cost V 6 bases and J 0 bases; bases outside gene matches: 2. The CDR3 consists of 14 residues. The CDR3: CASRVAGGSYEQYF. Here the CDR3 DNA reads TGTGCCAGCAGAGTAGCGGGGGGCTCCTACGAGCAGTACTTC.

The chain joins TRBV27 to TRBJ2-6, with TRBD2 matching 7 bases. The CDR3 loop spans 18 amino acids. The ends lost 5 bases at V and 1 base at J; junction bases unmatched: 11. CDR1 is MNHEY, CDR2 SMNVEV, per germline (reference sequence). The CDR3 DNA sequence: TGTGCCAGCAGTGAACACCGAATAGCGGGTTCTGGGGCCAACGTCCTGACTTTC. Protein product: CASSEHRIAGSGANVLTF. The full variable domain, completed using reference TRBV27 and TRBJ2-6, is EAQVTQNPRYLITVTGKKLTVTCSQNMNHEYMSWYRQDPGLGLRQIYYSMNVEVTDKGDVPEGYKVSRKEKRNFPLILESPSPNQTSLYFCASSEHRIAGSGANVLTFGAGSRLTVL.

The chain uses TRBV3-1 and TRBJ1-3; D gene ambiguous. The CDR3 is 15 amino acids. With 0 bases removed from V and 0 bases from J, the gap between germline ends came to 6 bases. Germline loops: CDR1 LGHDT, CDR2 YNNKEL (reference sequence). Written as DNA, the CDR3 is TGTGCCAGCAGCCAAGACAGAGGCTCTGGAAACACCATATATTTT. Amino acids: CASSQDRGSGNTIYF.

In this sample, this clonotype turned up a few times. The V gene is TRBV28, the J gene TRBJ2-5, with D hard to call. This CDR3 is 12 amino acids long. The V gene lost 6 bases and the J gene lost 5 bases, with 10 bases spanning the gap. The germline CDR1 and CDR2 sequences are MDHEN and SYDVKM. The CDR3 is CASRSRRETQYF. CDR3 bases: TGTGCCAGCAGATCCCGGCGGGAGACCCAGTACTTC.

This clonotype was picked up many times. V usage is TRBV7-9 and J usage is TRBJ2-3; D unclear. With 2 bases removed from V and 4 bases from J, the gap between germline ends came to 10 bases. The CDR3 has 14 amino acids. The V gene's germline CDR1 is SEHNR and CDR2 FQNEAQ (reference sequence). CDR3 residues: CASSLFTSADTQYF. The CDR3 region has the DNA TGTGCCAGCAGCTTATTTACAAGTGCAGATACGCAGTATTTT.

Ten or more counts support this clonotype. The CDR3: CASSTSSGRTYNEQFF. Here the CDR3 DNA reads TGTGCCAGCAGTACATCTAGCGGGAGGACTTACAATGAGCAGTTCTTC. The genes are TRBV28 and TRBJ2-1; TRBD2 matches 11 bases. Trimming at V came to 5 bases and at J to 4 bases, leaving 7 bases not matched to a gene. Germline V gives CDR1 MDHEN, CDR2 SYDVKM. The CDR3 extends over 16 amino acids. Full variable domain (rest looked up from reference TRBV28 and TRBJ2-1): DVKVTQSSRYLVKRTGEKVFLECVQDMDHENMFWYRQDPGLGLRLIYFSYDVKMKEKGDIPEGYSVSREKKERFSLILESASTNQTSMYLCASSTSSGRTYNEQFFGPGTRLTVL.

This clonotype was picked up many times. The CDR3 DNA sequence: TGTGCCAGCAGTTTATGGGACAGGGCCGCTGAAGCTTTCTTT. Its translation: CASSLWDRAAEAFF. The rearrangement links TRBV28 to TRBJ1-1, with 8 bases fitting TRBD1. V lost 0 bases to trimming and J lost 6 bases; unmatched junction nucleotides: 3. Germline-derived CDR1 and CDR2 are MDHEN and SYDVKM. The CDR3 length is 14 residues.

This clonotype was seen at least ten times. V and J are TRBV6-1 and TRBJ2-7; 10 bases map to TRBD2. Germline V CDR1 and CDR2: MNHNS, SASEGT. V lost 5 bases to trimming and J lost 3 bases; unmatched junction nucleotides: 7. The CDR3 length is 15 residues. The CDR3 coding sequence is TGTGCCAGCAGTAACCGCGGACTAGCGGACTACGAGCAGTACTTC. Translation gives CASSNRGLADYEQYF.

A remark on this clonotype: Possible read error: a much larger clone is one base away. The rearrangement uses TRBV28 and TRBJ2-5; 9 bases fit TRBD1. The CDR3 extends over 14 amino acids. J was trimmed by 11 bases and V by 5 bases; bases with no gene match: 12. CDR1 is MDHEN and CDR2 is SYDVKM in the germline V gene. The CDR3 is CASSQSTGGNEQYF. CDR3 bases: TGTGCCAGCAGTCAATCAACAGGGGGCAATGAGCAGTACTTC.

This clonotype occurred many times. The V gene is TRBV7-9, the J gene TRBJ2-1; 10 bases align to TRBD2. The CDR3 has 15 residues. Looked up from germline, CDR1 is SEHNR and CDR2 is FQNEAQ (reference sequence). J was trimmed by 6 bases and V by 5 bases; bases with no gene match: 7. CDR3 sequence reads: CASSRLAGETNEQFF. CDR3 DNA: TGTGCCAGCAGCCGGCTAGCGGGAGAGACCAATGAGCAGTTCTTC.

This clonotype was recorded many times. J is TRBJ2-7 and V is TRBV9, with 9 bases lining up with TRBD1. The germline CDR1 and CDR2 sequences are SGDLS and YYNGEE. The CDR3 totals 15 residues. J was trimmed by 5 bases and V by 4 bases; bases with no gene match: 10. CDR3 in DNA: TGTGCCAGCAGCACGACCGGGACAGGGCTCCACGAGCAGTACTTC. Translated: CASSTTGTGLHEQYF.

This clonotype was counted many times. The V call is TRBV5-1, the J call TRBJ2-7; D tentatively fits TRBD1 or TRBD2 (5 bases each). The CDR3 is made up of 16 amino acids. Germline CDR1 reads SGHRS; CDR2 reads YFSETQ. With 2 bases removed from V and 1 base from J, the gap between germline ends came to 16 bases. Here the CDR3 DNA reads TGCGCCAGCAGCTTTGGCTCGGGGTCAGGGTCCTACGAGCAGTACTTC. Its protein is CASSFGSGSGSYEQYF.

As DNA, the CDR3 is TGCGCCAGCAGCTTGGACCCCCCCCCTAGCGGGAGGTCCTACAATGAGCAGTTCTTC. Its translation: CASSLDPPPSGRSYNEQFF. The chain recombines TRBV5-1 with TRBJ2-1; 11 bases fit TRBD2. The CDR3 extends over 19 amino acids. Germline-derived CDR1 and CDR2 are SGHRS and YFSETQ. V was pared by 0 bases and J by 1 base, with 9 bases of the junction left unmatched.

This clonotype was counted many times. The CDR3 region has the DNA TGTGCCAGCAGTTTATGGGGCCAACGGGGGCAGGGTGAGCAGTTCTTC. Translated: CASSLWGQRGQGEQFF. This chain links TRBV28 with TRBJ2-1; D might be TRBD1 or TRBD2, each matching 6 bases. V dropped 0 bases and J dropped 9 bases, with 18 bases sitting between them. Germline V CDR1 and CDR2: MDHEN, SYDVKM. CDR3 length: 16 amino acids.

This clonotype was seen at least ten times. The chain carries TRBV11-2 and TRBJ2-3; 7 nucleotides align to TRBD2. The CDR3 runs to 24 residues. CDR1 and CDR2 (germline): SGHAT, FQNNGV. V shed 5 bases and J 0 bases; nucleotides not matched to a gene: 32. DNA of the CDR3: TGTGCCAGCAGCCCAGGGCGGGAGTCTGATTATGGAGAGTCGACGCGTAGTAGCACAGATACGCAGTATTTT. It yields the protein CASSPGRESDYGESTRSSTDTQYF.

This clonotype was seen ten or more times. The chain has TRBV28 and TRBJ2-7, with TRBD2 as a possible D gene (6 bases). This CDR3 is built from 14 residues. CDR1 is MDHEN and CDR2 is SYDVKM in the germline V gene. V dropped 7 bases and J dropped 0 bases, with 13 bases sitting between them. CDR3 nucleotide sequence: TGTGCCAGCACCATTCGGGGGATCTCCTACGAGCAGTACTTC. It yields the protein CASTIRGISYEQYF.

In its sample, this clonotype was seen a few times. The rearrangement links TRBV19 to TRBJ1-1; D unclear. Germline CDR1 LNHDA, CDR2 SQIVND (reference sequence). The CDR3 spans 13 residues. Deletions cut 4 bases from V and 5 bases from J, with 11 bases between. As DNA, the CDR3 is TGTGCCAGTAGTACGGACCGAATAACTGAAGCTTTCTTT. Translation: CASSTDRITEAFF.

This clonotype was counted at least ten times. The chain has TRBV28 and TRBJ2-5; maybe TRBD2 (5 bases). The CDR3 extends over 15 amino acids. The germline gives CDR1 MDHEN, CDR2 SYDVKM. Trimming left V 6 bases short and J 1 base short, with 15 bases between. The CDR3: CASSLPGNGQETQYF. Written as DNA, the CDR3 is TGTGCCAGCAGCCTCCCGGGAAACGGCCAAGAGACCCAGTACTTC.

This chain uses TRBV5-1 with TRBJ1-1, with 8 nucleotides matching TRBD1. This CDR3 region has 17 residues. Germline trimming cut 1 base from V and 1 base from J; bases unmatched to any gene: 9. Germline V CDR1 and CDR2: SGHRS, YFSETQ. The CDR3, as DNA: TGCGCCAGCAGCTTGACCCTGCAGGGACAGGAGAACACTGAAGCTTTCTTT. Amino acid sequence: CASSLTLQGQENTEAFF.

This clonotype has ten or more counts. The V and J genes are TRBV5-1 and TRBJ2-1; 11 bases map to TRBD2. The ends lost 6 bases at V and 6 bases at J; junction bases unmatched: 8. Germline loops: CDR1 SGHRS, CDR2 YFSETQ. The CDR3 extends over 15 amino acids. This CDR3 reads CASNQLAGVSNEQFF. The CDR3 nucleotides are TGCGCCAGCAACCAACTAGCGGGAGTTTCCAATGAGCAGTTCTTC.

Comment on this clonotype: This clone may be a read error of a much larger clone one base away. The CDR3 here is CASSLLTSRSTDTRYF. CDR3 coding DNA: TGTGCCAGCAGCTTGCTGACTAGCAGAAGCACAGATACGCGGTATTTT. The chain links TRBV5-5 to TRBJ2-3, with 7 bases lining up with TRBD2. Germline lookup yields CDR1 SGHKS and CDR2 YYEKEE (reference sequence). The CDR3 consists of 16 residues.

DNA for the CDR3: TGCGCCAGCAGCCAAGATTTCCTAGCGGGAGGCCACAATGAGCAGTTCTTC. It is translated as CASSQDFLAGGHNEQFF. The rearrangement uses TRBV4-1 and TRBJ2-1; 11 bases map to TRBD2. The CDR3 consists of 17 residues. From germline, CDR1 is MGHRA and CDR2 YSYEKL. The V gene end was trimmed by 0 bases and the J gene end by 5 bases; junction bases not matched to a gene: 6.

This clonotype was counted between two and nine times. This sequence joins TRBV10-3 and TRBJ2-1; the match to TRBD2 covers 12 bases. J gave up 7 bases and V 3 bases, and 13 bases lay outside the gene matches. This CDR3 is 18 amino acids long. Germline CDR1 is ENHRY and CDR2 is SYGVKD. The CDR3 region is CAISDSPASGRGVNEQFF. CDR3 in DNA: TGTGCCATCAGTGATTCTCCGGCTAGCGGGAGGGGCGTTAATGAGCAGTTCTTC.

There are many counts of this clonotype. The chain joins TRBV20-1 to TRBJ2-5; 16 bases fit TRBD2. The CDR3 contains 15 residues. V shed 6 bases and J 5 bases; nucleotides not matched to a gene: 6. The germline V gene encodes CDR1 DFQATT and CDR2 SNEGSKA (reference sequence). CDR3 protein: CSAGTSGRAGETQYF. CDR3 DNA sequence: TGCAGTGCAGGGACTAGCGGGAGGGCCGGGGAGACCCAGTACTTC.

This clonotype was detected many times. The chain carries TRBV28 and TRBJ2-7; D is possibly TRBD1 (5 bases). V was shortened by 1 base and J by 2 bases, with 9 bases between the two germline ends. Per germline, CDR1 MDHEN and CDR2 SYDVKM. The CDR3 covers 14 residues. CDR3 in amino acids: CASSLSGQAYEQYF. The CDR3 bases are TGTGCCAGCAGTTTATCAGGACAAGCCTACGAGCAGTACTTC.

There are many counts of this clonotype. The chain links TRBV28 to TRBJ2-1; tentatively, D is TRBD1 or TRBD2 (6 bases each). Looked up from germline, CDR1 is MDHEN and CDR2 is SYDVKM. V dropped 4 bases and J dropped 8 bases, with 21 bases sitting between them. CDR3 size: 16 residues. The CDR3 region has the DNA TGTGCCAGCAGTTCGCTCAGGGGTAGCGGTTCGTATGAGCAGTTCTTC. This encodes CASSSLRGSGSYEQFF.

The chain couples TRBV7-3 to TRBJ2-1; 16 bases agree with TRBD2. The CDR3 runs to 18 residues. J gave up 7 bases and V 1 base, and 7 bases lay outside the gene matches. Germline V gives CDR1 SGHTA, CDR2 FQGTGA. The CDR3 nucleotides are TGTGCCAGCAGCTTAATGGGGACTAGCGGGAGGGCCAATAATGAGCAGTTCTTC. Translation: CASSLMGTSGRANNEQFF.